A single T cell receptor (beta chain) is shown here with its context. The antigen remains undetermined. This specimen comes from a study of shared clonotypes between healthy human individuals. Spread over ten immunoSEQ deep assay plates, unsorted PBMC DNA underwent sequencing. Produced via immunoSEQ multiplex PCR; TCRdb's table is partial and in-frame only. The sample holds more than 400,000 clones, more than 65% seen once. Deletions cut 2 bases from V and 2 bases from J, with 7 bases between. CDR1 and CDR2 (germline): SGHNT, YYREEE (reference sequence). The CDR3 has 13 residues. The study, taken as a whole, reports: Few donors limited the genetic and exposure-history diversity represented.

The source is a woman between 35 and 50 years old in good health. Some clones in this sample may be carry-over from other donors' samples. This chain joins TRBV5-4 and TRBJ1-2; possible D gene TRBD1, 5 bases. The sequencing input was PBMCs. The CDR3 DNA reads TGTGCCAGCAGCTTTACAGGAAACTATGGCTACACCTTC. Residues: CASSFTGNYGYTF.